This T cell receptor beta chain was identified in a study of T-cell reconstitution after alpha-beta-depleted transplantation in children. Molecular barcoding with unique molecular identifiers was used for the TCRbeta library. One entry per CDR3 protein, called by TCRdb with MiXCR from the PCR reads. In the table there are about 980,000 distinct CDR3 sequences, about 29% of which are singletons. As regards this clonotype: The antigen is undetermined.

This CDR3 region has 16 residues. Germline lookup yields CDR1 LGHNA and CDR2 YSLEER. V shed 4 bases and J shed 2 bases, with 15 bases lying between them. Study-wide points: About two months after transplant, alpha-beta T cells reportedly came from several hundred expanded graft clones. At the one-year point after transplant, T-cell counts and TCRbeta diversity were found to come mostly from T cells that had been newly produced. In some patients, recipient T cells and intrathymic progenitors surviving conditioning explained high day-60 diversity.

The material was PBMCs, mostly from graft donor cells, obtained 360 days after TCRalphabeta/CD19-depleted stem cell transplant. The rearrangement joins TRBV4-3 to TRBJ2-1, with D unresolved. The clonotype originates from a boy younger than two who had a stem cell transplant for SCID, so the T cells may come from the graft donor. The DNA for the CDR3 is TGCGCCAGCAGCCTCGCGGACCTATTACCCTACAATGAGCAGTTCTTC. Its protein is CASSLADLLPYNEQFF.